This T cell receptor (beta chain) was obtained from a study of blood T cell repertoires in COVID-19. The V end lost 2 bases, the J end lost 1 base, and 5 bases lay between the germline ends. The CDR3 has 13 residues. Germline loops: CDR1 ENHRY, CDR2 SYGVKD. Comment on this clone: Other DNA sequences from this sample encode an identical CDR3 as well.

Assay: immunoSEQ multiplex PCR; the TCRdb copy retains only in-frame clones and omits some. The table shows about 190,000 clones, with about nine tenths occurring only once. The sample taken for sequencing was peripheral blood. The genes are TRBV10-3 and TRBJ1-1; tentative D call: TRBD1 (5 bases). This clonotype originated in a man aged 25-45 years with acute or convalescent COVID-19. This CDR3 is CAISERGNTEAFF. The CDR3 DNA sequence: TGTGCCATCAGTGAGAGGGGGAACACTGAAGCTTTCTTT.